This T cell receptor beta chain was identified in a study of cytomegalovirus exposure and HLA in healthy donors. The study's findings and limits: A missense variant in DCLRE1C was later tied to TCR beta V- and J-gene trimming.

The PCR had 60 Vbeta and 13 Jbeta primers. TCRdb keeps only in-frame clones here, not all; method: immunoSEQ multiplex PCR. The sample lists 150,000 to 250,000 clones, around 80% occurring once. This clone was recorded a few times. Its antigen is still unknown. The specimen was PBMCs. This receptor was obtained from a man aged 25-45 years in good health and CMV-seronegative.

The CDR3 spells CASSLIVSGRGAGANVLTF. The CDR3 DNA reads TGTGCCAGCAGCCTCATCGTTAGCGGGAGGGGAGCTGGGGCCAACGTCCTGACTTTC. The V call is TRBV7-3, the J call TRBJ2-6; 11 nucleotides align to TRBD2. There are 19 residues in the CDR3. Germline V gene sequence: CDR1 SGHTA, CDR2 FQGTGA. J was trimmed by 2 bases and V by 5 bases; bases with no gene match: 11.